This T cell receptor (beta chain) emerged from a study of T cell changes during pregnancy in multiple sclerosis. Generated by immunoSEQ multiplex PCR, the TCRdb table keeps only in-frame clones and is missing some. The data show more than 95,000 clones, roughly 92% seen once. This CDR3 spans 15 amino acids. The junction had 9 bases not matched to a gene; V was cut back by 5 bases and J by 7 bases. Germline loops: CDR1 LNHDA, CDR2 SQIVND (reference sequence). The receptor's source is a female donor with multiple sclerosis, enrolled in a pregnancy study. The specimen comprised peripheral blood, sampled after pregnancy. The chain carries TRBV19 and TRBJ2-1; 9 nucleotides match TRBD2. The CDR3 region has the DNA TGTGCCAGTAGTGACGGAGCGGGAGGTCGAAATGAGCAGTTCTTC. Protein sequence: CASSDGAGGRNEQFF.